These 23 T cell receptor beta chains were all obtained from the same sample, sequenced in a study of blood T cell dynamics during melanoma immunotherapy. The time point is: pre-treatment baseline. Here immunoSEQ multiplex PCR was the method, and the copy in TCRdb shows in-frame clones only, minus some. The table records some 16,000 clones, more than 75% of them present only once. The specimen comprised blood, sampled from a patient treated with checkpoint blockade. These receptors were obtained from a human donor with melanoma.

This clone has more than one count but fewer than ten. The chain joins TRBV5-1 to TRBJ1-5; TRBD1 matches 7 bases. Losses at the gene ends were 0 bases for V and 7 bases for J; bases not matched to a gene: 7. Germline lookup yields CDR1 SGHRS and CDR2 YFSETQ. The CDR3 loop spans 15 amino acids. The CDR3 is CASSLEGQRRQPQHF. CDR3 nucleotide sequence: TGCGCCAGCAGCTTGGAGGGACAGCGGAGGCAGCCCCAGCATTTT.

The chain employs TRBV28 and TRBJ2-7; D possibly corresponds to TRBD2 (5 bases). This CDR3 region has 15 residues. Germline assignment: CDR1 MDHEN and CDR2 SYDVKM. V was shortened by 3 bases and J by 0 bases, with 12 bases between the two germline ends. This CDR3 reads CASSFLGSGSYEQYF. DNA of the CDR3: TGTGCCAGCAGTTTTTTGGGGAGCGGCTCCTACGAGCAGTACTTC.

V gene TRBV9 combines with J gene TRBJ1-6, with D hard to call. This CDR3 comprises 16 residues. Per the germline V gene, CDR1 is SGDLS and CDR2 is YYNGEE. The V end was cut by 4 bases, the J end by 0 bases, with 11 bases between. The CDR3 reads CASSSRAGSYNSPLHF. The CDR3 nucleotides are TGTGCCAGCAGCTCCCGCGCCGGCTCCTATAATTCACCCCTCCACTTT.

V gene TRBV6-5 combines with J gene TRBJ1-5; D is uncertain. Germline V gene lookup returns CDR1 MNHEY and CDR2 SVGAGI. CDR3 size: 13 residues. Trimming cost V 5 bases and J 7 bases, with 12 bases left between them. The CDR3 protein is CASSRPAGQPQHF. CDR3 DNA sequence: TGTGCCAGCAGTCGGCCCGCGGGACAGCCCCAGCATTTT.

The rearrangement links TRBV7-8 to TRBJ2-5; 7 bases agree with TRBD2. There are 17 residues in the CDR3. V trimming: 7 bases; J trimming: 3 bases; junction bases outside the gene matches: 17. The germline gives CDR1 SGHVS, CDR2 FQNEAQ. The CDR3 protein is CASKSTGYRRGEETQYF. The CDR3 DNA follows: TGTGCCAGCAAGTCAACAGGATACCGCCGGGGGGAAGAGACCCAGTACTTC.

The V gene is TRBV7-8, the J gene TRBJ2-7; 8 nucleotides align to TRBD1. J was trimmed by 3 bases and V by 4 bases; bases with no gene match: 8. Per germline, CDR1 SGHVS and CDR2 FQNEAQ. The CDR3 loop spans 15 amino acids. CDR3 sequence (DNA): TGTGCCAGCAGCTCGCGGACAGGGCCGAACTACGAGCAGTACTTC. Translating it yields CASSSRTGPNYEQYF.

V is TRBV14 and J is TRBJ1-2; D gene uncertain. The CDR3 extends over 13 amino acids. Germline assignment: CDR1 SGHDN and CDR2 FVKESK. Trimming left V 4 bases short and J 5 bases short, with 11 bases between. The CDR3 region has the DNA TGTGCCAGCAGCCGAGAGACGGGGTATGGCTACACCTTC. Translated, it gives CASSRETGYGYTF.

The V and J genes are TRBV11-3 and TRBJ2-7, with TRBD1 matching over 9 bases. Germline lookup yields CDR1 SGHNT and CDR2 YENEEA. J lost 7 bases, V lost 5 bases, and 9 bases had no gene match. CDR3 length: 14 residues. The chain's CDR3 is CASSTRQGVREQYF. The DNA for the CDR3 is TGTGCCAGCAGCACCAGACAGGGGGTTCGGGAGCAGTACTTC.

CDR3: CASSLSTVWGRGGYTF. CDR3 in DNA: TGTGCCAGCAGTTTATCCACCGTATGGGGGAGAGGCGGCTACACCTTC. J is TRBJ1-2 and V is TRBV27; a possible D gene is TRBD1 (5 bases). V was cut by 0 bases and J by 8 bases, with 19 bases left in between. Germline V gene data show CDR1 as MNHEY and CDR2 as SMNVEV (reference sequence). This CDR3 is 16 amino acids long.

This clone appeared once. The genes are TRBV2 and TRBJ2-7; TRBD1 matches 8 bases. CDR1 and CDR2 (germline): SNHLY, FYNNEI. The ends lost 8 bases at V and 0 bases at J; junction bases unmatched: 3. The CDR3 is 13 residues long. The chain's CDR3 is CASPGQGSYEQYF. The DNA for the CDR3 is TGTGCCAGCCCCGGACAGGGCTCCTACGAGCAGTACTTC. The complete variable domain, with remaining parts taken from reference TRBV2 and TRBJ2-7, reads EPEVTQTPSHQVTQMGQEVILRCVPISNHLYFYWYRQILGQKVEFLVSFYNNEISEKSEIFDDQFSVERPDGSNFTLKIRSTKLEDSAMYFCASPGQGSYEQYFGPGTRLTVT.

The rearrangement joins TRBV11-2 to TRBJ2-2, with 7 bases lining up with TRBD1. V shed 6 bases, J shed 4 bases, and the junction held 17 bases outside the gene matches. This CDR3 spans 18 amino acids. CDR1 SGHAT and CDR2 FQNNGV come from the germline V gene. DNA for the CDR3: TGTGCCAGCAGTCCCCGGACAGGACAATACCGGAGCACCGGGGAGCTGTTTTTT. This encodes CASSPRTGQYRSTGELFF.

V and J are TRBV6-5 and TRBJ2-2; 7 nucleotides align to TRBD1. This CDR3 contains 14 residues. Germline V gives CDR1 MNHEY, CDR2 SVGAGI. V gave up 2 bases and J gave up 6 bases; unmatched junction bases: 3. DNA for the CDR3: TGTGCCAGCAGTTACAACAGGGGCCCCGGGGAGCTGTTTTTT. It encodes CASSYNRGPGELFF.

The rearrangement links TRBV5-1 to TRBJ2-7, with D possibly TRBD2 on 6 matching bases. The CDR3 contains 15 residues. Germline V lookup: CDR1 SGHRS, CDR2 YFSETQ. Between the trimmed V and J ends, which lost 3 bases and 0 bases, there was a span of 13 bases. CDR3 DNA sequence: TGCGCCAGCAGCTCGGGAGACCCAAGCTCCTACGAGCAGTACTTC. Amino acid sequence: CASSSGDPSSYEQYF.

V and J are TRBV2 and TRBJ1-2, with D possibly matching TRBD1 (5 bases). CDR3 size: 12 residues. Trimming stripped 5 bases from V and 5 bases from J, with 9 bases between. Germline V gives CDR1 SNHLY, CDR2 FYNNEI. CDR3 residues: CASSMGLYGYTF. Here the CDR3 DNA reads TGTGCCAGCAGTATGGGACTTTATGGCTACACCTTC.

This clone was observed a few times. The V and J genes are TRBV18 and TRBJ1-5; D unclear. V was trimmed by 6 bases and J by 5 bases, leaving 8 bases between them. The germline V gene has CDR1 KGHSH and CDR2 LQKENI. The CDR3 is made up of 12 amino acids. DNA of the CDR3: TGTGCCAGCTCGAAACGCGATCAGCCCCAGCATTTT. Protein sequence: CASSKRDQPQHF.

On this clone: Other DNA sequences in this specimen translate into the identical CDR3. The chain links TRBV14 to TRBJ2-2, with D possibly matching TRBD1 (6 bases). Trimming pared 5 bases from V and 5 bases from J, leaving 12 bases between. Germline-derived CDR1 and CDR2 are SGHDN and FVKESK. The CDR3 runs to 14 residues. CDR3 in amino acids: CASSGAGATGELFF. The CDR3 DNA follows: TGTGCCAGCAGCGGGGCAGGGGCGACCGGGGAGCTGTTTTTT.

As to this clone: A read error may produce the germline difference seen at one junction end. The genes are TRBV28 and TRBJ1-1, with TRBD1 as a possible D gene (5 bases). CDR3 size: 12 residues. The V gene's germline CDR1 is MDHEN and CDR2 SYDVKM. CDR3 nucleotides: TGTGTCAGCAGTATAACCGGGACCGAAGCTTTCTTT. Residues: CVSSITGTEAFF.

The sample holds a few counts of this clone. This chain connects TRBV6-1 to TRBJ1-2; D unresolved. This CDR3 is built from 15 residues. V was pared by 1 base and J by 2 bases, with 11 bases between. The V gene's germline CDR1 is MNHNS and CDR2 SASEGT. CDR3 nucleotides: TGTGCCAGCAGTGAAGTGACCGGGCCCAACTATGGCTACACCTTC. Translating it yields CASSEVTGPNYGYTF.

Written as DNA, the CDR3 is TGCAGCGCTGAGGCCGGGGGGGATTACGAGCAGTACTTC. It encodes CSAEAGGDYEQYF. The chain combines TRBV29-1 with TRBJ2-7; TRBD2 matches 8 bases. Germline assignment: CDR1 SQVTM and CDR2 ANQGSEA. V was clipped by 7 bases and J by 4 bases; unmatched bases: 9. This CDR3 is built from 13 residues.

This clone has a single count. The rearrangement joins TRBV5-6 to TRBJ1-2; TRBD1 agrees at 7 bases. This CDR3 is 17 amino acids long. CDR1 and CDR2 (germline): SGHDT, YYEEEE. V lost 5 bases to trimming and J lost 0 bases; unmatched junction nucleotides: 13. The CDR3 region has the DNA TGTGCCAGCAGTTACCGGGACAGAGGATATACTAACTATGGCTACACCTTC. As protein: CASSYRDRGYTNYGYTF.

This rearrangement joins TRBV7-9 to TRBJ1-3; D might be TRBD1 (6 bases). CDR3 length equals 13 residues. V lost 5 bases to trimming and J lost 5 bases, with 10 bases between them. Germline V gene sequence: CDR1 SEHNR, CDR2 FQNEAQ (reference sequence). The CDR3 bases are TGTGCCAGCAGCCCGGACAGCAGAAACACCATATATTTT. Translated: CASSPDSRNTIYF.

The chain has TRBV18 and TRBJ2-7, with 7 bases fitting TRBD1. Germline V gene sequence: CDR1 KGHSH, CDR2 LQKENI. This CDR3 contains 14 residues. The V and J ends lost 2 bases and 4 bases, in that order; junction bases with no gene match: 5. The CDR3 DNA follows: TGTGCCAGCTCACCAGACAGGGAAGTTTACGAGCAGTACTTC. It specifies CASSPDREVYEQYF.

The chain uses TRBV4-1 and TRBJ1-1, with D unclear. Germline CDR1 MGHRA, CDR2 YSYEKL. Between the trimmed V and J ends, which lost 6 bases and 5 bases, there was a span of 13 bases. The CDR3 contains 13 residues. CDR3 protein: CASRDGLRTEAFF. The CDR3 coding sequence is TGCGCCAGCAGAGACGGGCTGCGGACTGAAGCTTTCTTT.